These 32 T cell receptor beta chains were sequenced from one sample in a study of CD8+CD57+ T cells in acquired aplastic anemia. It was genomic DNA that served as the template for profiling TCR beta VDJ and CDR3. Using its own MiXCR run on the reads, TCRdb lists one record per CDR3 protein. The sample shows a few hundred thousand distinct CDR3 sequences, under 55% of them seen only once. Individuals selected for sequencing had exhibited CD8+CD57+ cell expansion on flow cytometry. Specimen: sorted CD4+, CD8+, or CD8+CD57+ T cells (not recorded which) from PBMCs. The receptors stem from a human donor with aplastic anemia.

At least ten counts were recorded for this clonotype. The J gene is TRBJ1-4, the V gene TRBV7-8; 8 nucleotides line up with TRBD1. This CDR3 has 14 amino acids. CDR1 is SGHVS, CDR2 FQNEAQ, per germline. Trimming removed 1 base from V and 8 bases from J; junction bases left unmatched: 3. The CDR3: CASSLGQGYEKLFF. The CDR3 nucleotides read TGTGCCAGCAGCTTAGGACAGGGGTACGAAAAACTGTTTTTT.

This clonotype was recorded many times. The V call is TRBV19, the J call TRBJ1-1; D is possibly TRBD1 (6 bases). The CDR3 has 13 residues. The V gene's germline CDR1 is LNHDA and CDR2 SQIVND (reference sequence). Trimming removed 7 bases from V and 2 bases from J, with 11 bases in between. CDR3: CASKDSHNTEAFF. The CDR3 bases are TGTGCCAGTAAGGACAGCCATAACACTGAAGCTTTCTTT. Based on the CDR3 plus reference TRBV19 and TRBJ1-1, the full variable domain is DGGITQSPKYLFRKEGQNVTLSCEQNLNHDAMYWYRQDPGQGLRLIYYSQIVNDFQKGDIAEGYSVSREKKESFPLTVTSAQKNPTAFYLCASKDSHNTEAFFGQGTRLTVV.

The chain links TRBV29-1 to TRBJ1-1; TRBD1 is a possible D gene (5 bases). V lost 8 bases to trimming and J lost 0 bases, with 10 bases between them. Germline CDR1 SQVTM, CDR2 ANQGSEA. The CDR3 totals 12 residues. DNA of the CDR3: TGCAGCTCTACAGGTTTGAACACTGAAGCTTTCTTT. Its protein is CSSTGLNTEAFF.

With respect to this clonotype: A much larger clone sits a single nucleotide away, making a read error possible. The rearrangement links TRBV5-1 to TRBJ1-3; no reliable D call. Germline values: CDR1 SGHRS, CDR2 YFSETQ. This CDR3 has 14 residues. The CDR3 region has the DNA TGCGCCAGCCGATTAACAGTCTCTGGAAGCACCATATATTTT. Protein product: CASRLTVSGSTIYF.

This sequence joins TRBV6-1 and TRBJ1-6; the match to TRBD1 covers 10 bases. This CDR3 region has 15 residues. V lost 3 bases to trimming and J lost 9 bases; unmatched junction nucleotides: 5. The V gene's germline CDR1 is MNHNS and CDR2 SASEGT. The CDR3 DNA follows: TGTGCCAGCAGTGAGTCGACAGGGGGCGTTTCACCCCTCCACTTT. Protein sequence: CASSESTGGVSPLHF.

The rearrangement joins TRBV7-3 to TRBJ2-7; unclear D gene. Trimming removed 6 bases at V and 0 bases at J, with 9 bases between. The CDR3 spans 13 residues. CDR1 and CDR2 from the germline V gene are SGHTA and FQGTGA. Here the CDR3 DNA reads TGTGCCAGCAGGCCGACACCCTCCTACGAGCAGTACTTC. Protein sequence: CASRPTPSYEQYF.

For the CDR3, the DNA is TGTGCCAGTAGTGGGGGGACAGGGTGGTCCTACAATGAGCAGTTCTTC. This sequence encodes CASSGGTGWSYNEQFF. The J gene is TRBJ2-1, the V gene TRBV19; TRBD1 aligns across 9 bases. Unmatched junction bases numbered 6, after V lost 5 bases and J lost 1 base. The CDR3 runs to 16 residues. Germline CDR1 is LNHDA and CDR2 is SQIVND (reference sequence).

This sequence joins TRBV5-6 and TRBJ1-4; D is uncertain. The CDR3 contains 14 residues. CDR1 is SGHDT and CDR2 is YYEEEE in the germline V gene. Trimming shortened V by 4 bases and J by 8 bases, and 15 bases separated the two germline ends. CDR3 nucleotides: TGTGCCAGCAGCCCGGGCCTAGGAGGGGAAAAACTGTTTTTT. Its protein is CASSPGLGGEKLFF.

This clonotype was picked up many times. The chain combines TRBV19 with TRBJ2-7; a possible D gene is TRBD2 (7 bases). V lost 7 bases and J lost 5, with 27 bases in between. The germline V gene encodes CDR1 LNHDA and CDR2 SQIVND (reference sequence). The CDR3 runs 17 residues. The CDR3 loop reads CASTLGGLGTAPDEQYF. The CDR3 DNA reads as TGTGCCAGTACCCTGGGGGGGCTGGGGACTGCCCCCGACGAGCAGTACTTC.

This clonotype was observed at least ten times. The rearrangement uses TRBV18 and TRBJ1-2; no reliable D call. Looked up from germline, CDR1 is KGHSH and CDR2 is LQKENI. V was trimmed by 4 bases and J by 8 bases, leaving 8 bases between them. The CDR3 runs to 11 residues. The CDR3 protein is CASSHDRGYTF. In DNA form, the CDR3 reads TGTGCCAGCTCACACGACCGAGGCTACACCTTC.

In the case of this clonotype: This may be a read error: a much more frequent sequence differs by one nucleotide. In DNA form, the CDR3 reads TGCAGTCCACTGGGGGCTAATGAAAGACTGTTTTTT. This translates into CSPLGANERLFF. The V gene is TRBV20-1, the J gene TRBJ1-4; TRBD1 might be the D (6 bases). The CDR3 covers 12 residues. CDR1 is DFQATT, CDR2 SNEGSKA, per germline (reference sequence).

Details on this clonotype: A much larger clonotype is one base distant, so this may be a read error. This likely comes from a read error, as the CDR3 has no conserved phenylalanine or tryptophan at its end. This rearrangement joins TRBV9 to TRBJ2-3; no reliable D call. This CDR3 contains 14 residues. Per germline, CDR1 SGDLS and CDR2 YYNGEE. V was pared by 1 base and J by 2 bases, with 8 bases between. The DNA of the CDR3 is TGTGCCAGCAGCGTATCCGGATTCACAGATACGCAGTATCTT. Protein: CASSVSGFTDTQYL.

This sequence joins TRBV25-1 and TRBJ2-6; no clear D. Trimming removed 4 bases from V and 0 bases from J, with 10 bases in between. The CDR3 has 16 amino acids. From germline, CDR1 is MGHDK and CDR2 SYGVNS. CDR3 sequence reads: CASSVINLSGANVLTF. CDR3 nucleotide sequence: TGTGCCAGCAGTGTGATCAATCTCTCTGGGGCCAACGTCCTGACTTTC.

This clonotype was observed at least ten times. J is TRBJ2-7 and V is TRBV5-1; D is undetermined. Trimming removed 0 bases at V and 3 bases at J, with 16 bases between. Per the germline V gene, CDR1 is SGHRS and CDR2 is YFSETQ. CDR3 length: 16 residues. The CDR3 here is CASSLGALVGDYEQYF. For the CDR3, the DNA is TGCGCCAGCAGCTTGGGGGCGCTAGTAGGTGACTACGAGCAGTACTTC. The full variable domain, rest sourced from reference TRBV5-1 and TRBJ2-7, is KAGVTQTPRYLIKTRGQQVTLSCSPISGHRSVSWYQQTPGQGLQFLFEYFSETQRNKGNFPGRFSGRQFSNSRSEMNVSTLELGDSALYLCASSLGALVGDYEQYFGPGTRLTVT.

This clonotype came up a few times. The chain employs TRBV18 and TRBJ1-1; perhaps TRBD1 as D (5 bases). The CDR3 extends over 14 amino acids. V was shortened by 6 bases and J by 0 bases, with 11 bases between the two germline ends. Germline CDR1 and CDR2: KGHSH and LQKENI. The CDR3 spells CASSQGLLNTEAFF. CDR3 nucleotide sequence: TGTGCCAGCTCCCAGGGACTGCTGAACACTGAAGCTTTCTTT.

J is TRBJ2-3 and V is TRBV25-1; D possibly corresponds to TRBD2 (8 bases). CDR1 is MGHDK and CDR2 is SYGVNS in the germline V gene. V lost 5 bases and J 4 bases, leaving 22 bases between the germline ends. This CDR3 has 17 amino acids. CDR3 DNA sequence: TGTGCCAGCAGTAGAACGACAGGGCGGGGGGTGGCAGATACGCAGTATTTT. Encoded protein: CASSRTTGRGVADTQYF.

This clonotype was seen a few times. The V gene is TRBV5-1, the J gene TRBJ2-7; the D call may be TRBD1 or TRBD2 (5 bases each). The CDR3 consists of 11 residues. Germline CDR1 and CDR2: SGHRS and YFSETQ. The V gene lost 7 bases and the J gene lost 6 bases, with 11 bases spanning the gap. CDR3 region: CASGAGPEQYF. DNA for the CDR3: TGCGCCAGCGGGGCGGGCCCCGAGCAGTACTTC.

The gene calls are TRBV4-3 and TRBJ1-5; unclear D gene. Germline V gives CDR1 LGHNA, CDR2 YSLEER. Trimming shortened V by 3 bases and J by 5 bases, and 8 bases separated the two germline ends. The CDR3 sequence is 13 residues long. CDR3 protein: CASSQSNDQPQHF. CDR3 DNA sequence: TGCGCCAGCAGCCAGTCCAACGATCAGCCCCAGCATTTT.

This sequence joins TRBV5-1 and TRBJ1-1; 8 bases agree with TRBD1. Germline V gene data show CDR1 as SGHRS and CDR2 as YFSETQ. J lost 0 bases, V lost 6 bases, and 10 bases had no gene match. The CDR3 has 16 residues. The CDR3 sequence is CASKVTGGRMNTEAFF. DNA of the CDR3: TGCGCCAGCAAGGTAACAGGGGGACGAATGAACACTGAAGCTTTCTTT.

In its sample, this clonotype was seen a few times. The chain has TRBV13 and TRBJ1-2; tentative D call: TRBD1 (6 bases). The CDR3 is 15 amino acids. Looked up from germline, CDR1 is PRHDT and CDR2 is FYEKMQ (reference sequence). The germline V and J ends were trimmed by 5 bases and 2 bases, with 15 bases remaining between them. CDR3 in DNA: TGTGCCAGCAGCCTCTCGGACAGTACCAACTATGGCTACACCTTC. It is translated as CASSLSDSTNYGYTF.

The genes are TRBV7-6 and TRBJ1-4; TRBD1 agrees at 8 bases. Germline CDR1 and CDR2: SGHVS and FNYEAQ. The trim removed 5 bases at V and 5 bases at J, leaving 4 bases unmatched. The CDR3 loop spans 14 amino acids. CDR3 DNA: TGTGCCAGCAGCACGACAGGGGCAAATGAAAAACTGTTTTTT. This encodes CASSTTGANEKLFF.

Many counts were recorded for this clonotype. This sequence joins TRBV4-1 and TRBJ2-3; 9 nucleotides align to TRBD2. CDR1 and CDR2 from the germline V gene are MGHRA and YSYEKL. Trimming at V came to 6 bases and at J to 4 bases, leaving 11 bases not matched to a gene. The CDR3 is 16 residues long. The CDR3 DNA reads TGCGCCAGCAGTCCAGGAAAGCGGGGGGAAGCAGATACGCAGTATTTT. Its protein product is CASSPGKRGEADTQYF.

This clonotype was seen ten or more times. This chain connects TRBV20-1 to TRBJ1-6; D not certain. Germline CDR1 DFQATT, CDR2 SNEGSKA (reference sequence). This CDR3 has 14 residues. V was trimmed by 1 base and J by 4 bases, leaving 8 bases between them. This CDR3 is CSARVQRYNSPLHF. As DNA, the CDR3 is TGCAGTGCTAGAGTGCAGCGGTATAATTCACCCCTCCACTTT.

This clonotype has ten or more counts. The rearrangement links TRBV20-1 to TRBJ2-7; 7 bases map to TRBD2. This CDR3 comprises 16 residues. With V trimmed by 3 bases and J by 0 bases, 11 bases remained unmatched. Germline V gives CDR1 DFQATT, CDR2 SNEGSKA (reference sequence). Written as DNA, the CDR3 is TGCAGTGCTAGCCCCTCGGGGGGTATGGGCTCCTACGAGCAGTACTTC. It codes for CSASPSGGMGSYEQYF.

At least ten counts were recorded for this clonotype. The chain is built from TRBV5-4 and TRBJ2-6, with D unresolved. The CDR3 is 16 amino acids. Looked up from germline, CDR1 is SGHNT and CDR2 is YYREEE (reference sequence). Trimming stripped 0 bases from V and 0 bases from J, with 7 bases between. The CDR3 reads CASSLDYSSGANVLTF. CDR3 coding DNA: TGTGCCAGCAGCTTGGATTACAGCTCTGGGGCCAACGTCCTGACTTTC.

In this sample, this clonotype turned up many times. CDR3 region: CASSQEGSGADYGYTF. In DNA form, the CDR3 reads TGCGCCAGCAGCCAAGAAGGATCAGGGGCGGACTATGGCTACACCTTC. V usage is TRBV4-1 and J usage is TRBJ1-2, with a possible D match to TRBD1 (6 bases). The CDR3 is 16 residues long. Germline CDR1 and CDR2: MGHRA and YSYEKL. V lost 0 bases and J 3 bases, leaving 14 bases between the germline ends.

This clonotype came up a few times. The V gene is TRBV6-5, the J gene TRBJ2-1, with D unresolved. Looked up from germline, CDR1 is MNHEY and CDR2 is SVGAGI. The CDR3 spans 13 residues. The V end lost 0 bases, the J end lost 9 bases, and 9 bases lay between the germline ends. CDR3 sequence (DNA): TGTGCCAGCAGTTACTCACCTGGCATTGAGCAGTTCTTC. It codes for CASSYSPGIEQFF.

This clonotype was detected many times. The V and J genes are TRBV9 and TRBJ1-3, with unresolved D. Germline CDR1 SGDLS, CDR2 YYNGEE. The V end was cut by 0 bases, the J end by 2 bases, with 9 bases between. This CDR3 spans 15 amino acids. CDR3 nucleotides: TGTGCCAGCAGCGTAGTCCCGGGGACTGGAAACACCATATATTTT. Amino acid sequence: CASSVVPGTGNTIYF.

In DNA, the CDR3 is TGTGCCACCAGCAGGCAGGGGGGCGCCTACAATGAGCAGTTCTTC. Its protein product is CATSRQGGAYNEQFF. The J gene is TRBJ2-1, the V gene TRBV15, with D possibly TRBD1 on 7 matching bases. Germline-derived CDR1 and CDR2 are LNHNV and YYDKDF (reference sequence). This CDR3 contains 15 residues. Trimming stripped 3 bases from V and 2 bases from J, with 11 bases between.

There are many counts of this clonotype. The chain has TRBV9 and TRBJ1-1; D is unresolved. The germline V and J ends were trimmed by 0 bases and 3 bases, with 6 bases remaining between them. This CDR3 comprises 13 residues. The V gene's germline CDR1 is SGDLS and CDR2 YYNGEE. The CDR3 is CASSVGGDTEAFF. The CDR3 region has the DNA TGTGCCAGCAGCGTAGGCGGGGACACTGAAGCTTTCTTT.

With respect to this clonotype: One junction end disagrees with the germline gene, perhaps due to a read error. The chain is built from TRBV5-1 and TRBJ2-6, with D possibly matching TRBD2 (6 bases). The germline gives CDR1 SGHRS, CDR2 YFSETQ. This CDR3 is 14 amino acids long. Here the CDR3 reads CASSLGSGDNVLTF. CDR3 coding DNA: TGTGCCAGCAGCTTAGGGTCGGGGGACAACGTCCTGACTTTC.

This clonotype was seen more than once but under ten times. V is TRBV18 and J is TRBJ2-5; TRBD1 is a possible D gene (5 bases). Germline V gene lookup returns CDR1 KGHSH and CDR2 LQKENI. The length of the CDR3 is 15 residues. V was clipped by 2 bases and J by 5 bases, with 15 bases between them. CDR3 region: CASSPGRAFGETQYF. Written as DNA, the CDR3 is TGTGCCAGCTCACCAGGCAGGGCCTTCGGGGAGACCCAGTACTTC.